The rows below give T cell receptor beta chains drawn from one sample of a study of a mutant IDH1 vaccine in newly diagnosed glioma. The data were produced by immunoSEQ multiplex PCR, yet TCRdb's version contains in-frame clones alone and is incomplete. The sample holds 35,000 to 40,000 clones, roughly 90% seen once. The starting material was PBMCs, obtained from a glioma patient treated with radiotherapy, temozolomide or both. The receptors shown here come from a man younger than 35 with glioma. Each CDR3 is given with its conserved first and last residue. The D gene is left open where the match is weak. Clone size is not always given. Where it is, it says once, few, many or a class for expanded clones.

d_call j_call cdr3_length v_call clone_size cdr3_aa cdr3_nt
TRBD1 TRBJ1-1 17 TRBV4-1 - CASSQEGLRQGLAEAFF TGCGCCAGCAGCCAAGAAGGCCTTCGACAGGGACTAGCTGAAGCTTTCTTT
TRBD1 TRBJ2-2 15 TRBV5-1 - CASSSGQGRAGELFF TGCGCCAGCAGCTCGGGACAGGGAAGGGCCGGGGAGCTGTTTTTT
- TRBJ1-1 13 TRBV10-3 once CATLVQANTEAFF TGTGCCACCTTAGTGCAGGCTAACACTGAAGCTTTCTTT
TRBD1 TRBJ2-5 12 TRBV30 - CAWTLGQGIQYF TGTGCCTGGACCCTCGGACAGGGCATCCAGTACTTC
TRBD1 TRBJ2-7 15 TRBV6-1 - CASSHQGQGGYEQYF TGTGCCAGCAGCCATCAGGGACAGGGGGGGTACGAGCAGTACTTC
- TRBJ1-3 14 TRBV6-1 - CASSGARFGNTIYF TGTGCCAGCAGTGGGGCAAGGTTCGGAAACACCATATATTTT
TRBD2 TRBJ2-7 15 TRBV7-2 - CASSRGGGLSYEQYF TGTGCCAGCAGCCGTGGGGGGGGACTCTCCTACGAGCAGTACTTC
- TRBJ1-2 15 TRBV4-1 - CASSQAGAPNYGYTF TGCGCCAGCAGCCAAGCAGGGGCACCGAACTATGGCTACACCTTC
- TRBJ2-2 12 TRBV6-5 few CASEGVTGELFF TGTGCCAGCGAGGGTGTCACCGGGGAGCTGTTTTTT
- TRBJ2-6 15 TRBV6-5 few CASSISHSGANVLTF TGTGCCAGCAGCATCAGCCACTCTGGGGCCAACGTCCTGACTTTC
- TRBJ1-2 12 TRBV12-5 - CASGFSGGGYTF TGTGCTAGTGGTTTCAGCGGCGGTGGCTACACCTTC
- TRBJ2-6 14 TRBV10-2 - CASSEISGANVLTF TGCGCCAGCAGTGAGATCTCTGGGGCCAACGTCCTGACTTTC
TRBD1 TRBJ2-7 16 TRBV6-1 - CASSAFSGTGGYEQYF TGTGCCAGCAGTGCATTTAGTGGGACAGGAGGATACGAGCAGTACTTC
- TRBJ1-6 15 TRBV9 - CASSGTPGAMAPLHF TGTGCCAGCAGCGGTACTCCAGGGGCGATGGCACCCCTCCACTTT
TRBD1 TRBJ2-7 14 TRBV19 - CASSIGTGSYEQYF TGTGCCAGTAGTATCGGGACAGGTTCGTACGAGCAGTACTTC
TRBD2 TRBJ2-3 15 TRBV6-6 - CASSDIAGSTDTQYF TGTGCCAGCAGTGACATAGCGGGTTCCACAGATACGCAGTATTTT
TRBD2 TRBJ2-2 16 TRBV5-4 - CASSLVREGSTGELFF TGTGCCAGCAGCTTGGTTCGGGAGGGGTCCACCGGGGAGCTGTTTTTT
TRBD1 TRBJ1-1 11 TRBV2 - CASTSTGAAFF TGTGCCAGCACCAGCACAGGGGCCGCTTTCTTT
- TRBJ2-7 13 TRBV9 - CASSGFGSYEQYF TGTGCCAGCAGCGGGTTTGGCTCCTACGAGCAGTACTTC
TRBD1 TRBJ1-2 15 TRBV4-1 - CASSQMTGGAGGYTF TGCGCCAGCAGCCAGATGACAGGGGGCGCAGGGGGCTACACCTTC
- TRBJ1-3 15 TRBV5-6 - CASSLRRGLGNTIYF TGTGCCAGCAGCCTCCGCCGGGGGTTGGGAAACACCATATATTTT
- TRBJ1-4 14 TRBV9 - CASTLGGHNEKLFF TGTGCCAGCACCCTTGGGGGCCATAATGAAAAACTGTTTTTT
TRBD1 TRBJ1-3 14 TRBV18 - CASSTDRVGNTIYF TGTGCCAGCTCAACGGACAGGGTCGGAAACACCATATATTTT
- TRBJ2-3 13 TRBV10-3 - CAIRGNEEDTQYF TGTGCCATCAGGGGAAACGAAGAGGATACGCAGTATTTT
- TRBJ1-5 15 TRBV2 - CASSDDLGGNQPQHF TGTGCCAGCAGTGATGATCTTGGGGGTAATCAGCCCCAGCATTTT
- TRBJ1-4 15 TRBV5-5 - CASSLIGATNEKLFF TGTGCCAGCAGCTTGATCGGGGCTACTAATGAAAAACTGTTTTTT
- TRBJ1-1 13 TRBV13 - CASSSRGNTEAFF TGTGCCAGCAGCTCCAGGGGGAACACTGAAGCTTTCTTT
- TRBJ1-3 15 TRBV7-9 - CASSRVLSSGNTIYF TGTGCCAGCAGCCGTGTACTTAGCTCTGGAAACACCATATATTTT
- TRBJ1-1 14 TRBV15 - CATKGGTGGTEAFF TGTGCCACCAAGGGGGGGACGGGGGGCACTGAAGCTTTCTTT
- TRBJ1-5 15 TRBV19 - CASSIDWGRGQPQHF TGTGCCAGTAGTATAGACTGGGGGCGAGGTCAGCCCCAGCATTTT
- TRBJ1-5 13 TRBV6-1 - CASIRESNQPQHF TGTGCCAGCATTAGGGAAAGCAATCAGCCCCAGCATTTT
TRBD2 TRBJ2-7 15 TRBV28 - CASSDQREPSYEQYF TGTGCCAGCAGTGACCAGCGGGAGCCCTCCTACGAGCAGTACTTC
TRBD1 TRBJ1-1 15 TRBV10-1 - CASSETGTGTTEAFF TGCGCCAGCAGTGAAACCGGGACAGGGACCACTGAAGCTTTCTTT
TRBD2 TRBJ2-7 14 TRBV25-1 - CASLASGRFHEQYF TGTGCCAGCCTCGCTAGCGGGAGGTTCCACGAGCAGTACTTC
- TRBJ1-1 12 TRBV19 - CASSPAPLEAFF TGTGCCAGTAGTCCGGCACCCTTGGAGGCTTTCTTT
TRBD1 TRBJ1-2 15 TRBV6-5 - CASSPRQGAWYGYTF TGTGCCAGCAGTCCGCGACAGGGGGCTTGGTATGGCTACACCTTC
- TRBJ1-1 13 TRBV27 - CASSATLNTEAFF TGTGCCAGCAGTGCGACCTTGAACACTGAAGCTTTCTTT
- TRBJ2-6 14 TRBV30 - CAWSRLSGANVLTF TGTGCCTGGAGTAGGCTCTCTGGGGCCAACGTCCTGACTTTC
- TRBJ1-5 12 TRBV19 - CASGWFNQPQHF TGTGCCAGTGGTTGGTTCAATCAGCCCCAGCATTTT
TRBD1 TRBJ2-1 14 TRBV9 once CASSPRTGGNEQFF TGTGCCAGCAGCCCACGGACAGGGGGCAATGAGCAGTTCTTC
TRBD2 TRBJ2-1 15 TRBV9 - CASSVGLAGHNEQFF TGTGCCAGCAGCGTAGGGCTAGCGGGTCACAATGAGCAGTTCTTC
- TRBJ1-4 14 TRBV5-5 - CASSLFREGEKLFF TGTGCCAGCAGCTTGTTCAGGGAGGGGGAAAAACTGTTTTTT
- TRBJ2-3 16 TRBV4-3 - CASSQDGSLSTDTQYF TGCGCCAGCAGCCAGGACGGATCGCTTAGCACAGATACGCAGTATTTT
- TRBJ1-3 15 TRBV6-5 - CASTYRAGSGNTIYF TGTGCCAGCACCTACAGGGCGGGCTCTGGAAACACCATATATTTT
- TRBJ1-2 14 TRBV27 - CASSGSGPQHGYTF TGTGCCAGCAGTGGGTCGGGACCACAGCATGGCTACACCTTC
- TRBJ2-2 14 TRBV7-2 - CASSLSIWAGELFF TGTGCCAGCAGCTTATCTATCTGGGCCGGGGAGCTGTTTTTT
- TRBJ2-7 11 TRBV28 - CASSSAYEQYF TGTGCCAGCAGTTCAGCCTACGAGCAGTACTTC
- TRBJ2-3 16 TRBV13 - CASSLGLAGRRDTQYF TGTGCCAGCAGCTTAGGCCTGGCGGGAAGACGAGATACGCAGTATTTT
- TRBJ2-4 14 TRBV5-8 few CASGMTRGLGIQYF TGTGCCAGCGGAATGACCAGGGGACTCGGCATTCAGTACTTC
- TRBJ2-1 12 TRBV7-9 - CASSFKGNEQFF TGTGCCAGCAGCTTTAAGGGTAATGAGCAGTTCTTC
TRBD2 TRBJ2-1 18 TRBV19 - CASSMGLAGGPTGDEQFF TGTGCCAGTAGTATGGGACTAGCGGGAGGGCCGACCGGGGATGAGCAGTTCTTC
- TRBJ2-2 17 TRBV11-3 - CASSPGPGTVDTGELFF TGTGCCAGCAGCCCCGGTCCCGGGACCGTGGACACCGGGGAGCTGTTTTTT
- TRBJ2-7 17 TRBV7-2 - CASSQLGRGQRLYEQYF TGTGCCAGCAGCCAATTAGGGCGGGGGCAGCGCCTCTACGAGCAGTACTTC
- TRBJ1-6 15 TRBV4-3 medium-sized CASSQDRVSNSPLHF TGCGCCAGCAGCCAAGATAGGGTGAGCAATTCACCCCTCCACTTT
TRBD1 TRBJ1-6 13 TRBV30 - CALSKQGNSPLHF TGCGCCTTATCGAAACAGGGGAATTCACCCCTCCACTTT
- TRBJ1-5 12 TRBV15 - CAAPLSNQPQHF TGTGCCGCCCCCTTAAGCAATCAGCCCCAGCATTTT
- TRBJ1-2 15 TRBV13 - CASSFLARANYGYTF TGTGCCAGCAGCTTTCTTGCCAGGGCAAACTATGGCTACACCTTC
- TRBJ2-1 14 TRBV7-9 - CASSKATRGDEQFF TGTGCCAGCAGCAAAGCGACTAGGGGCGATGAGCAGTTCTTC
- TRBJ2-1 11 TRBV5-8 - CASSLINEQFF TGTGCCAGCAGCCTCATTAATGAGCAGTTCTTC